This is a list of T cell receptor beta chains from one sample in a study of T and B cells in COVID-19 patients. One entry per CDR3 protein results from TCRdb running MiXCR on the multiplex PCR reads. The table records 13,000 to 15,000 distinct CDR3 sequences, roughly 27% of them present only once. Sample: blood. These receptors came from a human donor who had recovered from COVID-19. Each CDR3 is given with its conserved first and last residue. Each record gives: J gene, CDR3 length, V gene, D gene, clone size, CDR3 DNA, CDR3 protein. A D gene is named only where the DNA matches it firmly. Clone size, where shown, is once, few, many, or a class for clones that have expanded.

>TRBJ2-1|16|TRBV6-5|.|many
TGTGCCAGCAGTTACAAACCGGGACAACCGGAAAATGAGCAGTTCTTC
CASSYKPGQPENEQFF
>TRBJ1-5|16|TRBV7-9|.|.
TGTGCCAGCAGCAATGACGGGGGGTATAGCAATCAGCCCCAGCATTTT
CASSNDGGYSNQPQHF
>TRBJ2-5|16|TRBV15|TRBD2|few
TGTGCCACCAGCAGAGATTGGGAGCGGGGTGTGGAGACCCAGTACTTC
CATSRDWERGVETQYF
>TRBJ2-7|13|TRBV10-1|TRBD1|.
TGCGCCAACCCTGTACAGGGGGTTAACGAGCAGTACTTC
CANPVQGVNEQYF
>TRBJ2-7|13|TRBV29-1|.|medium-sized
TGCAGCGTTGAGGAGAACACCTCCTACGAGCAGTACTTC
CSVEENTSYEQYF
>TRBJ1-1|16|TRBV27|TRBD1|.
TGTGCCAGCAGCGGAGGACAGGGAGGTTTGAACACTGAAGCTTTCTTT
CASSGGQGGLNTEAFF
>TRBJ2-3|14|TRBV7-9|.|few
TGTGCCAGCAGCTTAGCGGCTAGCACAGATACGCAGTATTTT
CASSLAASTDTQYF
>TRBJ2-5|14|TRBV5-4|TRBD1|many
TGTGCCAGCAGCAAAGACAGGGGGGGAGAGACCCAGTACTTC
CASSKDRGGETQYF
>TRBJ2-5|13|TRBV5-1|.|few
TGCGCCAGCAGCTTGGACAGGATAGAGACCCAGTACTTC
CASSLDRIETQYF
>TRBJ1-4|15|TRBV11-1|TRBD1|.
TGTGCCAGCAGCACCAGGGGGTTGACTAATGAAAAACTGTTTTTT
CASSTRGLTNEKLFF
>TRBJ1-2|11|TRBV6-1|.|few
TGTGCCAGCAGTGAACGGATGGCTAGAACCTTC
CASSERMARTF
>TRBJ2-1|16|TRBV6-5|TRBD2|medium-sized
TGTGCCAGCAGTTACTCACCTAGCGGGGCGTACAATGAGCAGTTCTTC
CASSYSPSGAYNEQFF
>TRBJ2-2|14|TRBV30|TRBD2|few
TGTGCCTCCCAGGGCGGGGGTTTCACCGGGGAGCTGTTTTTT
CASQGGGFTGELFF
>TRBJ2-3|15|TRBV19|TRBD2|medium-sized
TGTGCCAGTAGTATCTGGACTAGGGGTGGAAATACGCAGTATTTT
CASSIWTRGGNTQYF
>TRBJ1-1|15|TRBV5-1|.|.
TGCGCCAGCAGCACCCAAGCCAACACGAGGACTGAAGCTTTCTTT
CASSTQANTRTEAFF
>TRBJ2-7|11|TRBV12-3/TRBV12-4|TRBD1|.
TGTGCCAGCAACGGACAGGGGGCAGGAAACTTC
CASNGQGAGNF
>TRBJ2-1|19|TRBV20-1|TRBD2|.
TGCAGTGCCCCACTGGGGCTAGCGGGGGGCCTGAGCTCCTACAATGAGCAGTTCTTC
CSAPLGLAGGLSSYNEQFF
>TRBJ2-7|14|TRBV27|TRBD1|medium-sized
TGTGCCAGCAAGGGGACAGGGAGTCTACGAGCTGGATACTTC
CASKGTGSLRAGYF
>TRBJ1-2|16|TRBV7-6|TRBD1|few
TGTGCCAGCAGCCACATCCTGGGACAGACAAACTATGGCTACACCTTC
CASSHILGQTNYGYTF
>TRBJ2-2|15|TRBV12-3/TRBV12-4|.|medium-sized
TGTGCCAGCCCTAAATCAGGGTCCTACACCGGGGAGCTGTTTTTT
CASPKSGSYTGELFF
>TRBJ2-1|14|TRBV27|.|.
TGTGCCAGCAGTCTTAGCGGAGCCTACAATGAGCAGTTCTTC
CASSLSGAYNEQFF
>TRBJ2-1|15|TRBV29-1|.|.
TGCAGCGTTGAAGGATACAGGGAGAGGGACAATGAGCAGTTCTTC
CSVEGYRERDNEQFF
>TRBJ2-7|17|TRBV6-5|TRBD2|many
TGTGCCAGCAGGGCGTCTAGCGGGAGCGACAGCTCCTACGAGCAGTACTTC
CASRASSGSDSSYEQYF
>TRBJ2-1|18|TRBV5-1|TRBD2|.
TGCGCCAGCAGCCGTTTGTCCGCCACTAGCGGGGGGTCTCGTGAGCAGTTCTTC
CASSRLSATSGGSREQFF
>TRBJ1-1|12|TRBV29-1|.|.
TGCAGCGTTCTGGGGGGGGACACTGAAGCTTTCTTT
CSVLGGDTEAFF
>TRBJ2-5|13|TRBV10-2|TRBD2|.
TGCGCCAGCAGGACAGCGGGAGTAGAGACCCAGTACTTC
CASRTAGVETQYF
>TRBJ2-7|13|TRBV19|.|medium-sized
TGTGCCAGTAGTATAGACAGTTCCTACGAGCAGTACTTC
CASSIDSSYEQYF
>TRBJ1-6|18|TRBV19|.|medium-sized
TGTGCCAGTAGTATACGCCCCAACCTAGGGGGAGGTAATTCACCCCTCCACTTT
CASSIRPNLGGGNSPLHF
>TRBJ1-4|13|TRBV6-5|.|medium-sized
TGTGCCAGCAGTTATTCCGGGCTGGGAAAACTGTTTTTT
CASSYSGLGKLFF
>TRBJ2-1|17|TRBV15|TRBD2|many
TGTGCCACCAGCAGAGAGGTAGCGGGGGGGCTGAGAAATGAGCAGTTCTTC
CATSREVAGGLRNEQFF
>TRBJ1-5|15|TRBV27|.|few
TGTGCCAGCAGTTTATCCAGAGGGGTTAATCAGCCCCAGCATTTT
CASSLSRGVNQPQHF
>TRBJ2-5|15|TRBV5-1|TRBD1|.
TGCGCCAGCAGCTTGCAGACAGGGGGTCGAGAGACCCAGTACTTC
CASSLQTGGRETQYF
>TRBJ1-2|13|TRBV29-1|.|medium-sized
TGCAGCGTTGGTCTACGGAGTGACTATGGCTACACCTTC
CSVGLRSDYGYTF
>TRBJ2-3|17|TRBV6-5|TRBD1|many
TGTGCCAGCAGAAACTCGGGACAGGGGCCGACCACAGATACGCAGTATTTT
CASRNSGQGPTTDTQYF
>TRBJ1-1|12|TRBV30|.|few
TGTGCCTGGGTGCGGTGGAACACTGAAGCTTTCTTT
CAWVRWNTEAFF
>TRBJ2-2|14|TRBV6-6|TRBD1|many
TGTGCCAGCAGGCCGGGACAGTACACCGGGGAGCTGTTTTTT
CASRPGQYTGELFF
>TRBJ2-3|10|TRBV30|.|many
TGTGCCCAGGAATCTGATACGCAGTATTTT
CAQESDTQYF
>TRBJ1-1|13|TRBV13|.|.
TGTGCCAGCAGCTTATCAGCGAAAGCTGAAGCTTTCTTT
CASSLSAKAEAFF
>TRBJ1-2|13|TRBV10-3|.|.
TGTGCCATCAGTGAGACCGGGTTAGGGGGCTACACCTTC
CAISETGLGGYTF